This section outlines one T cell receptor (beta chain) sequence together with its context. What it binds is not known. Generated by immunoSEQ multiplex PCR, the TCRdb table keeps only in-frame clones and is missing some. The table lists about 2.4 million clones, approximately 93% of them singletons. The sample comes from a study of shared clonotypes between healthy human individuals. Overall study: Per-donor plates numbered three CD4 naive, three CD4 memory, two CD8 naive and one CD8 memory.

After removal of 7 bases from V and 1 base from J, the junction contained 6 bases not matched to a gene. Per germline, CDR1 MDHEN and CDR2 SYDVKM. The CDR3 sequence is 14 residues long. Notes on the study in general: Larger richness was generally estimated for naive than memory subsets. Shared clonotypes: 4.5% to 5% naive CD4, 3.5% to 4% naive CD8, 2% to 2.5% memory CD4, about 0.41% memory CD8.

This sequence joins TRBV28 and TRBJ2-7; 8 nucleotides line up with TRBD1. The sequencing input was naive CD4+ T cells from PBMCs. Subset noted: CD45RA+ positively selected. The source of this sequence is a man aged 18 to 30 in good health. Some clones in this sample may be carry-over from other donors' samples. The CDR3 loop is CASNPGGRSYEQYF. The CDR3 nucleotides read TGTGCCAGCAACCCAGGGGGCCGATCCTACGAGCAGTACTTC.